This T cell receptor (beta chain) is from a study of cytomegalovirus exposure and HLA in healthy donors. Sequencing was performed with immunoSEQ multiplex PCR; in TCRdb, only in-frame clones are kept and a portion is missing. The table records roughly 200,000 clones, more than 75% of them present only once. As to this clone: Its antigen is currently unknown.

V lost 1 base and J 8 bases, leaving 17 bases between the germline ends. Germline V gene data show CDR1 as GTSNPN and CDR2 as SVGIG (reference sequence). The CDR3 has 14 amino acids. Study-wide results and limits: The CMV antigen specificity of a few CMV-associated chains was confirmed through in vitro analysis. Among TCR beta chains, those listed as cytomegalovirus-associated numbered fewer than 200. The tendency of first-cohort TCR clusters to co-occur in the 120 or so validation repertoires emerged from a later analysis. With high specificity and sensitivity, the classifier reportedly diagnosed cytomegalovirus status.

The clonotype originates from a man aged 25-45 years in good health and CMV-seropositive. This chain links TRBV30 with TRBJ1-2, with D possibly matching TRBD1 (5 bases). The sample was PBMCs. As DNA, the CDR3 is TGTGCCTGGAGTGAGAAGGGGAAGTTAAGAGGCTACACCTTC. It specifies CAWSEKGKLRGYTF.